This T cell receptor beta chain was observed in a study of monozygotic twins with cystic fibrosis. CDR3 size: 14 residues. Looked up from germline, CDR1 is LNHDA and CDR2 is SQIVND (reference sequence). Trimming removed 7 bases from V and 3 bases from J, with 12 bases in between. Study-wide points: Monozygotic CF twins shared more identical nucleotide clonotypes than unrelated patients.

TCRdb's copy holds only in-frame clones and misses some; the assay was immunoSEQ multiplex PCR. Altogether fewer than 30,000 clones are present, about 85% being singletons, with the ten largest covering 0.8% to 1%. A remark on this clone: Its specificity is not known.

This sequence was found in a girl aged 2 to 9 with cystic fibrosis. Material for sequencing was blood. The gene calls are TRBV19 and TRBJ2-2; possible D gene TRBD1, 6 bases. CDR3 nucleotides: TGTGCCAGTACCCTTTACAGGGACACCGGGGAGCTGTTTTTT. Translation: CASTLYRDTGELFF.